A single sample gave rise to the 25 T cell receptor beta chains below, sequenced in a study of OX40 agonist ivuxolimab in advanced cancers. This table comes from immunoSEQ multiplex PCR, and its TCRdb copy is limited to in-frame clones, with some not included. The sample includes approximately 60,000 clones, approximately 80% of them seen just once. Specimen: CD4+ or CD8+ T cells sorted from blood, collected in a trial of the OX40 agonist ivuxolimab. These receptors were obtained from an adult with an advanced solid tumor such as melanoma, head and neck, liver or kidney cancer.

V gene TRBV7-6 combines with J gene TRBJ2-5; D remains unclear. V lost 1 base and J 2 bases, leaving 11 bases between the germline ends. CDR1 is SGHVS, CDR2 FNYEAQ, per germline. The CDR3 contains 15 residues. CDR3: CASSLVYTRQETQYF. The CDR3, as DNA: TGTGCCAGCAGCTTAGTCTATACCCGGCAAGAGACCCAGTACTTC.

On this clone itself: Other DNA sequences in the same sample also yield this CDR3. This chain's CDR3 is CASSLVQGSGNTIYF. The CDR3 DNA is TGTGCCAGCAGCCTTGTACAGGGAAGTGGAAACACCATATATTTT. This chain links TRBV11-2 with TRBJ1-3; D is perhaps TRBD1 (6 bases). Deletions cut 5 bases from V and 3 bases from J, with 14 bases between. The germline gives CDR1 SGHAT, CDR2 FQNNGV. The CDR3 covers 15 residues.

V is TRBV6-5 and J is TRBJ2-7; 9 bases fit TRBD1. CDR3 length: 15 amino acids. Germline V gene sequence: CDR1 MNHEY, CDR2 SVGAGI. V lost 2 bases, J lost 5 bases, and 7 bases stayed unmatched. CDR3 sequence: CASSYTGQGIHEQYF. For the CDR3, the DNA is TGTGCCAGCAGTTACACCGGACAGGGGATCCACGAGCAGTACTTC.

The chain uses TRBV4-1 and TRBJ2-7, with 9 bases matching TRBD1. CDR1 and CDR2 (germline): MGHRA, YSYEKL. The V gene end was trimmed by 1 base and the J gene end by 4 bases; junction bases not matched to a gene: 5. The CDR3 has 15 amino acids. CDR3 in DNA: TGCGCCAGCAGCCAAGGGGACAGGGAAGGATACGAGCAGTACTTC. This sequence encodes CASSQGDREGYEQYF.

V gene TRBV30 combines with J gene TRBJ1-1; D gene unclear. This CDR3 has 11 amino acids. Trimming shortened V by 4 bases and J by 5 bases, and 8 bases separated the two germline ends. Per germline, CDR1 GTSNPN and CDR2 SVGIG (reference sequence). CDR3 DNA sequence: TGTGCCTGGAACAGACGGACTGAAGCTTTCTTT. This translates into CAWNRRTEAFF.

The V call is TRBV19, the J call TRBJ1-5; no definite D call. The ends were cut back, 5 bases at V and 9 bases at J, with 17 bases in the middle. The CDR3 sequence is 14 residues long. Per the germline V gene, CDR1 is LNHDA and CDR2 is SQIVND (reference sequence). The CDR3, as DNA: TGTGCCAGTAGTGCCCCGGCTCTCCTTCGGCCCCAGCATTTT. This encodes CASSAPALLRPQHF.

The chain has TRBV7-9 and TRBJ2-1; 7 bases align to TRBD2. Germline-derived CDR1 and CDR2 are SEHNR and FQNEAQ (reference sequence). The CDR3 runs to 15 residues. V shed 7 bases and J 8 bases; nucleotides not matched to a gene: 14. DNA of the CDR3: TGTGCCAGCACCCCGCCGTGGGAGGGCCTCCATGAGCAGTTCTTC. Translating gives CASTPPWEGLHEQFF.

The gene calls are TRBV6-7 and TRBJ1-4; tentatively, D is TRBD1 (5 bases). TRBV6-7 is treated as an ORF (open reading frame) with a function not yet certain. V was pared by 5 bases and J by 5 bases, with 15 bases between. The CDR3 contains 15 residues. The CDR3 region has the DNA TGTGCCAGCAGTAAAACCGGGACTGGAAATGAAAAACTGTTTTTT. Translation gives CASSKTGTGNEKLFF.

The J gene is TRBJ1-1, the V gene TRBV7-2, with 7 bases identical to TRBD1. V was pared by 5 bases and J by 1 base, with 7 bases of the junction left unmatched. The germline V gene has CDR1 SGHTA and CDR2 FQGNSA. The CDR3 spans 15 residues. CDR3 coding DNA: TGTGCCAGCAGCCTTCTGACAGGGCCGAACACTGAAGCTTTCTTT. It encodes CASSLLTGPNTEAFF.

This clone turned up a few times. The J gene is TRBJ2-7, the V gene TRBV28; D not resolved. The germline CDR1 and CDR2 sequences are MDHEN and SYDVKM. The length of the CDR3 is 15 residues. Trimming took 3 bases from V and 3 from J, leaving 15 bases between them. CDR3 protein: CASSFTAPEHYEQYF. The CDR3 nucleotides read TGTGCCAGCAGTTTCACAGCTCCGGAACACTACGAGCAGTACTTC. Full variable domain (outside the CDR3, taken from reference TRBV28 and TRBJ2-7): DVKVTQSSRYLVKRTGEKVFLECVQDMDHENMFWYRQDPGLGLRLIYFSYDVKMKEKGDIPEGYSVSREKKERFSLILESASTNQTSMYLCASSFTAPEHYEQYFGPGTRLTVT.

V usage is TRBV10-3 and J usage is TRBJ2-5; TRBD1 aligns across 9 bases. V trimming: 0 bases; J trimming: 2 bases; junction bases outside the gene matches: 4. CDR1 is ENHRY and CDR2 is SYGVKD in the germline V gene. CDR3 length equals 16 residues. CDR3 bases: TGTGCCATCAGTGAGTCGTCAGGACAGGGGCAAGAGACCCAGTACTTC. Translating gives CAISESSGQGQETQYF.

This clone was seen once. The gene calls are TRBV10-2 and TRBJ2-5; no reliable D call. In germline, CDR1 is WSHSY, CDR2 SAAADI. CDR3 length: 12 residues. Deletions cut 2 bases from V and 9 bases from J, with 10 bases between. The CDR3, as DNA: TGCGCCAGCAGTGAGGTACCCAGGCCCCAGTACTTC. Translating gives CASSEVPRPQYF.

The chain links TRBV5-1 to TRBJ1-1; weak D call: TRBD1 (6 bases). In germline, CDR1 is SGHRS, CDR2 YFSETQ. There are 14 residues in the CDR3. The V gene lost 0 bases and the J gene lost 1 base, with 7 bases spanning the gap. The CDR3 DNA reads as TGCGCCAGCAGCTTGGCACAGGGGAACACTGAAGCTTTCTTT. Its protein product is CASSLAQGNTEAFF.

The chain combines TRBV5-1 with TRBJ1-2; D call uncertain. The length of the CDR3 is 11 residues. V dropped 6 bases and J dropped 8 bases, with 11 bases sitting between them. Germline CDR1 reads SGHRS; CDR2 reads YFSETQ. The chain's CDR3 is CASKGSWGYTF. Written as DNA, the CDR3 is TGCGCCAGCAAGGGTTCGTGGGGCTACACCTTC.

In nucleotides, the CDR3 is TGCGCCAGCAGTGAGAGTAGCGGGAAGAATGAGCAGTTCTTC. Amino acids: CASSESSGKNEQFF. V is TRBV10-1 and J is TRBJ2-1; 8 bases map to TRBD2. CDR1 WNHNN and CDR2 SYGVQD come from the germline V gene (reference sequence). CDR3 length: 14 residues. J was trimmed by 7 bases and V by 2 bases; bases with no gene match: 4.

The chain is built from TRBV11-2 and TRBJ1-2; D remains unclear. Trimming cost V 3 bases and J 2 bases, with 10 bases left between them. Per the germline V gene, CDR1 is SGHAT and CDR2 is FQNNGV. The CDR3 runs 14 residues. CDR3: CASSFERGNYGYTF. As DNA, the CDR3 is TGTGCCAGCAGCTTCGAGCGCGGAAACTATGGCTACACCTTC.

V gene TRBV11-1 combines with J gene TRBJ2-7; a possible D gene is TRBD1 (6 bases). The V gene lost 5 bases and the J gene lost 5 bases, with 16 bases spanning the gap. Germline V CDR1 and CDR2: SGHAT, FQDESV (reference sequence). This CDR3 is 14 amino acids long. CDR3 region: CASSPSGASNEQYF. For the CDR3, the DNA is TGTGCCAGCAGCCCCTCAGGGGCTAGCAACGAGCAGTACTTC.

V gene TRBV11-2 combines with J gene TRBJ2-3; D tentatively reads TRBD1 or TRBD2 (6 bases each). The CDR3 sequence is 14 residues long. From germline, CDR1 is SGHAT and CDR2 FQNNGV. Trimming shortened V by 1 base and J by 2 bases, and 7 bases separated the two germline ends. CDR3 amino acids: CASSLAGATDTQYF. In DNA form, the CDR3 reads TGTGCCAGCAGCTTAGCGGGGGCCACAGATACGCAGTATTTT. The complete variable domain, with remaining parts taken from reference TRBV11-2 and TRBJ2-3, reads EAGVAQSPRYKIIEKRQSVAFWCNPISGHATLYWYQQILGQGPKLLIQFQNNGVVDDSQLPKDRFSAERLKGVDSTLKIQPAKLEDSAVYLCASSLAGATDTQYFGPGTRLTVL.

The CDR3 DNA follows: TGTGCCAGCTCGGGTTCAACAGGGGTGGAAAAACTGTTTTTT. This sequence encodes CASSGSTGVEKLFF. The chain uses TRBV18 and TRBJ1-4, with 7 nucleotides matching TRBD1. CDR3 length: 14 residues. Trimming cost V 6 bases and J 8 bases; bases outside gene matches: 9. Germline CDR1 reads KGHSH; CDR2 reads LQKENI.

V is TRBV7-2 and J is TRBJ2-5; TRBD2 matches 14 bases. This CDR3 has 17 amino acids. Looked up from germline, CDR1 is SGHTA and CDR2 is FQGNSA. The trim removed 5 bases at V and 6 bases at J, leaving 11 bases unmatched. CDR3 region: CASSEAGTSGRRKTQYF. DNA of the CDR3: TGTGCCAGCAGCGAGGCCGGGACTAGCGGGAGAAGAAAGACCCAGTACTTC.

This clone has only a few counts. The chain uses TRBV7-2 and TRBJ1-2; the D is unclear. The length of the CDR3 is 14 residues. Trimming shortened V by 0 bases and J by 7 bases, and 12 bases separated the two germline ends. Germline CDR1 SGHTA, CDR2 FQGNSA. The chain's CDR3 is CASSLAGGNGGYTF. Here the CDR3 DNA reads TGTGCCAGCAGCTTAGCGGGCGGGAACGGTGGCTACACCTTC. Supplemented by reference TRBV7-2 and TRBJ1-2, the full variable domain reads GAGVSQSPSNKVTEKGKDVELRCDPISGHTALYWYRQSLGQGLEFLIYFQGNSAPDKSGLPSDRFSAERTGGSVSTLTIQRTQQEDSAVYLCASSLAGGNGGYTFGSGTRLTVV.

CDR3 sequence (DNA): TGTGCCAGCAGCTTGGTCGCGGCTAGCGGGCACGAGCAGTACTTC. Amino acid sequence: CASSLVAASGHEQYF. V and J are TRBV5-4 and TRBJ2-7, with TRBD2 identical over 8 bases. The CDR3 is 15 amino acids. Germline trimming cut 0 bases from V and 5 bases from J; bases unmatched to any gene: 7. From germline, CDR1 is SGHNT and CDR2 YYREEE (reference sequence).

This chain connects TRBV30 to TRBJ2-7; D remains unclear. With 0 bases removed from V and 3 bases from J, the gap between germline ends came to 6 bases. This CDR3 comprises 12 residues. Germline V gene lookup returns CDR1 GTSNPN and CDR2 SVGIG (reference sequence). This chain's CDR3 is CAWSVSGYEQYF. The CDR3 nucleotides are TGTGCCTGGAGTGTATCGGGCTACGAGCAGTACTTC.

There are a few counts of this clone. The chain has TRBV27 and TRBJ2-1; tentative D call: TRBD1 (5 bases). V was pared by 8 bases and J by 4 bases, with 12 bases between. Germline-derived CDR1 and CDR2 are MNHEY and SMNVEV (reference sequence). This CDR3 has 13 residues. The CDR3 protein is CASGAGLYNEQFF. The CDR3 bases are TGTGCCAGCGGGGCAGGTTTATACAATGAGCAGTTCTTC.

The CDR3 sequence is CASSLGGQPQHF. The CDR3 nucleotides are TGTGCCAGCAGTTTAGGAGGGCAGCCCCAGCATTTT. This chain connects TRBV28 to TRBJ1-5, with D uncertain. This CDR3 region has 12 residues. CDR1 and CDR2 from the germline V gene are MDHEN and SYDVKM. V was clipped by 2 bases and J by 7 bases, with 6 bases between them. Using reference TRBV28 and TRBJ1-5 for the parts outside the CDR3, the full variable domain is DVKVTQSSRYLVKRTGEKVFLECVQDMDHENMFWYRQDPGLGLRLIYFSYDVKMKEKGDIPEGYSVSREKKERFSLILESASTNQTSMYLCASSLGGQPQHFGDGTRLSIL.